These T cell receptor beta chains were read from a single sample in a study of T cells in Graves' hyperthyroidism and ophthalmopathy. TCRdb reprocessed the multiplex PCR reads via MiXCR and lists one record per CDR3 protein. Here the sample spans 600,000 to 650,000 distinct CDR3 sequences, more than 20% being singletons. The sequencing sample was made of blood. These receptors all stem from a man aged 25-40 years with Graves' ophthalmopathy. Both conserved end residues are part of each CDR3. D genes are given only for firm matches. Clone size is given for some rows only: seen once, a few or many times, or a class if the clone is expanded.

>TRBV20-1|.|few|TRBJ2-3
TGCAGTGCTAGCCCATTCAAGGATTCTAGCACAGATACGCAGTATTTT
CSASPFKDSSTDTQYF
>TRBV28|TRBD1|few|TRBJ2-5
TGTGCCAGCAGTTCCATTATCGGGACAGAGGAGACCCAGTACTTC
CASSSIIGTEETQYF
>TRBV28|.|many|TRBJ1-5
TGTGCCAGCAGTTTCTATTGGGGTCTGAATCAGCCCCAGCATTTT
CASSFYWGLNQPQHF
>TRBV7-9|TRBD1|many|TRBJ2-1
TGTGCCAGCAGTAGAACGGGACAGTACTACAATGAGCAGTTCTTC
CASSRTGQYYNEQFF
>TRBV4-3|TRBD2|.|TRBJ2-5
TGCGCCAGCAGCCAGGGACTAGCCGCAGAGACCCAGTACTTC
CASSQGLAAETQYF
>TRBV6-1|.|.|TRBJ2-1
TGTGCCAGCAGGCCCGCAGGGAGCTCCTACAATGAGCAGTTCTTC
CASRPAGSSYNEQFF
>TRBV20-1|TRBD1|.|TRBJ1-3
TGCAGTGCTAGCGGGACAGCTGGAAACACCATATATTTT
CSASGTAGNTIYF
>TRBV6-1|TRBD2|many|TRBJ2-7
TGTGCCAGCAGTCGATCCTACACCGGGACTAGCGGGCGAGTGTACGAGCAGTACTTC
CASSRSYTGTSGRVYEQYF
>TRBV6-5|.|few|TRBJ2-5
TGTGCCAGCAGTTACTCGCGAGCGCTTGGGGGAGAGACCCAGTACTTC
CASSYSRALGGETQYF
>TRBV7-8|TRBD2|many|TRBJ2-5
TGTGCCAGCAGCTTAGTCCCGGGACTAGCGGGAAAAGAGACCCAGTACTTC
CASSLVPGLAGKETQYF
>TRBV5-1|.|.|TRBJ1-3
TGCGCCAGCAGCGACCCAGGAAGGGGCTCTGGAAACACCATATATTTT
CASSDPGRGSGNTIYF
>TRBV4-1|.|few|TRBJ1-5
TGCGCCAGCAGCCAAGCCCTAATCCTGGGTCGCCTTTTAGCTGGCAATCAGCCCCAGCATTTT
CASSQALILGRLLAGNQPQHF
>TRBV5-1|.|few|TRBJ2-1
TGCGCCAGCAGCCCGACAGTAAATGAGCAGTTCTTC
CASSPTVNEQFF
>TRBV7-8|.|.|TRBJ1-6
TGTGCCAGCAGCTCTAGGAGGGACACGGCCCATTCACCCCTCCACTTT
CASSSRRDTAHSPLHF
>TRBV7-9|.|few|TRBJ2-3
TGTGCCAGCAGCCAGCAAGAGGATGAGCAGTATTTT
CASSQQEDEQYF
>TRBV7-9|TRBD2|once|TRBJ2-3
TGTGCCAGCAGCTCGCGGACTAGCGCCACAGATACGCAGTATTTT
CASSSRTSATDTQYF
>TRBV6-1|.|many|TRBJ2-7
TGTGCCAGTGTAGCGGTATCCTACGAGCAGTACTTC
CASVAVSYEQYF
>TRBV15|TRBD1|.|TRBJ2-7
TGTGCCACCAGCATGAGACAGGGTCGATCCTACGAGCAGTACTTC
CATSMRQGRSYEQYF
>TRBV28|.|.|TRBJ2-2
TGTGCTAGCAGTTCCCCGCCCTGGTGGAGGGTAAACACCGGGGAGCTGTTTTTT
CASSSPPWWRVNTGELFF
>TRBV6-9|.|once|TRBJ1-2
TGTGCCAGCAGTTGGGGCGCGGGGGAGGGGACTCATACCTTC
CASSWGAGEGTHTF
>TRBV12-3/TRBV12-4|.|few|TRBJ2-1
TGTGCCAGCAGTTTCGGTGGGTCGGGAGCACACAATGAGCAGTTCTTC
CASSFGGSGAHNEQFF
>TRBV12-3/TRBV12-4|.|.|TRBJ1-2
TGTGCCAGCAGTTCAGGCAGGGGCTCACGCACCTTC
CASSSGRGSRTF
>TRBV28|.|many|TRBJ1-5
TGTGCCAGCAGCCGTGACAGCGACATGAATCAGCCCCAGCATTTT
CASSRDSDMNQPQHF
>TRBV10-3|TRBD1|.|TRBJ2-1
TGTGCCATCAAGGGACAGAGTTACAATGAGCAGTTCTTC
CAIKGQSYNEQFF
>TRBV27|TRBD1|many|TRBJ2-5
TGTGCCAGCAGTTTAAACCCGGGACAGGAGACCCAGTACTTC
CASSLNPGQETQYF